The 2 T cell receptor beta chains reported below all come from one sample, sequenced in a study of blood T cell repertoires in COVID-19. Sequencing used immunoSEQ multiplex PCR; TCRdb keeps in-frame clones, though not all of them. The sample lists fewer than 200,000 clones; approximately 86% were seen once. Material for sequencing was peripheral blood. These TCRs come from a woman of 80 years or more with acute or convalescent COVID-19.

The chain is built from TRBV19 and TRBJ1-3; D call uncertain. The CDR3 spans 14 residues. The germline V and J ends were trimmed by 5 bases and 4 bases, with 12 bases remaining between them. Per germline, CDR1 LNHDA and CDR2 SQIVND (reference sequence). Here the CDR3 DNA reads TGTGCCAGTAGTCCGGGGTCCCTCGGAAACACCATATATTTT. Its translation: CASSPGSLGNTIYF.

This chain joins TRBV5-6 and TRBJ1-2, with TRBD1 matching 12 bases. With 4 bases clipped from V and 4 bases from J, the junction kept 5 bases outside the gene matches. The CDR3 has 15 amino acids. Germline CDR1 and CDR2: SGHDT and YYEEEE. CDR3 DNA sequence: TGTGCCAGCAGCCGGGGACAGGGGGCGGGCTATGGCTACACCTTC. Its protein is CASSRGQGAGYGYTF.